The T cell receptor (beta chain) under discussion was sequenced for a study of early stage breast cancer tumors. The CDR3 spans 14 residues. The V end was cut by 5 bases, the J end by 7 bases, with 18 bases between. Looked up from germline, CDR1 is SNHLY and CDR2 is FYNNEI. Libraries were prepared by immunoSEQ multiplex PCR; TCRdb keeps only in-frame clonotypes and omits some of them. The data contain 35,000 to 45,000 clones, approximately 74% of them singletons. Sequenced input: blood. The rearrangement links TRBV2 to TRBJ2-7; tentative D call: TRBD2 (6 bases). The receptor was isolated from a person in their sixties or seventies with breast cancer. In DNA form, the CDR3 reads TGTGCCAGCAGTATGTTGCGGGACGGTGGGGAGCAGTACTTC. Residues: CASSMLRDGGEQYF.